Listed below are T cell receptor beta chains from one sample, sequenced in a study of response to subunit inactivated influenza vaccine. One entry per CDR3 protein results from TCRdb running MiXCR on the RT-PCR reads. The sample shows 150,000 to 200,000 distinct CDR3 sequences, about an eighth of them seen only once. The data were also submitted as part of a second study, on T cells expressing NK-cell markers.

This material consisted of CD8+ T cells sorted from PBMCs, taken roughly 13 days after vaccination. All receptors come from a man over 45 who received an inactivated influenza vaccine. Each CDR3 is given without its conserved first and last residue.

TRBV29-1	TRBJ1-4	SVARGPNEKLF
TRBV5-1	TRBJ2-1	ASSLGLAGVGNEQF
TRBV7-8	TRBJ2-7	ASSRRTSGGPPEQY
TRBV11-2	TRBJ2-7	ASSLDGRLGYEQY
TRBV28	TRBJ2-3	ASSFRGGRTDTQY
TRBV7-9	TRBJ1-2	ASGPPRGRRGYT
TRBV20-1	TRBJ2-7	SATPTSGYEQY
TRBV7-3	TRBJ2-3	ASSLVPDPRATDTQY
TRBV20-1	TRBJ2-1	SALSYNEQF
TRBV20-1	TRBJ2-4	SAAGLAGVIDAKNIQY
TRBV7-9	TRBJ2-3	ASSFDRTSLTDTQY
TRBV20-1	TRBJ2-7	SASPTSGGYEQY
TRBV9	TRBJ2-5	ASSKRDLYGETQY
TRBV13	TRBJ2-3	ASSWSPGRDHTDTQY
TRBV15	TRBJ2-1	ATSTPGNEQF
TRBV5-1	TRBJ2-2	ASSTRQGSSNWDNGELF
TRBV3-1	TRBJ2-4	ASSQGPAGVNIQY
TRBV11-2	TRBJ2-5	ASSLLPYGAGAYGETQY
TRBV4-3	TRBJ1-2	ASSRTRTGLGYGYT
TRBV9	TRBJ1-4	ASSPTVDEKLF
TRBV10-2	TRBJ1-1	ASSESLYGGLAF
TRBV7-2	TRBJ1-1	ASSFAGTGTEAF
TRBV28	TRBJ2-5	ASSFTGRKQETQY
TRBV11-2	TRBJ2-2	ASSFPVAGGRGGTGELF
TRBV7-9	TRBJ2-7	ASAPEEQY
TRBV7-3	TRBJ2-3	ASSLDYTDTQY
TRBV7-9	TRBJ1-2	ASSLSGTASYGYT
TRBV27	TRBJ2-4	ASSPTLRVNIQY